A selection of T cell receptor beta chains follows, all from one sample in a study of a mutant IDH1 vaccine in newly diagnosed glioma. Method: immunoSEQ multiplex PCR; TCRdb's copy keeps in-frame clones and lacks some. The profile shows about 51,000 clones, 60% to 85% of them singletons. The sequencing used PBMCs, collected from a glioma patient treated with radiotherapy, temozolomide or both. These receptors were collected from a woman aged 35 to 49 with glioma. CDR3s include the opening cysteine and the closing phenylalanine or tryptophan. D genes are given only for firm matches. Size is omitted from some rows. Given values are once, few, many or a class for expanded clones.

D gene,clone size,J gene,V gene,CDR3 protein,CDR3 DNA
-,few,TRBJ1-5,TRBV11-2,CASSLSDRGGNQPQHF,TGTGCCAGCAGCTTAAGCGACCGGGGCGGCAATCAGCCCCAGCATTTT
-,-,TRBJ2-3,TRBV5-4,CASSDASDTQYF,TGTGCCAGCAGCGACGCATCAGATACGCAGTATTTT
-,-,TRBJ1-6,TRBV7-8,CASGESPLHF,TGTGCCAGCGGCGAGTCACCCCTCCACTTT
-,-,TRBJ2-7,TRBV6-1,CASGDGGSYEQYF,TGTGCCAGCGGTGATGGGGGGTCCTACGAGCAGTACTTC
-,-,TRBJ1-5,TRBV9,CASSPGGGYNQPQHF,TGTGCCAGCAGCCCCGGCGGAGGTTACAATCAGCCCCAGCATTTT
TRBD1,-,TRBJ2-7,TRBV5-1,CASSLPQGAIYEQYF,TGCGCCAGCAGCCTGCCACAGGGGGCCATCTACGAGCAGTACTTC
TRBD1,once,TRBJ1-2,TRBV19,CASSRQGWGGYTF,TGTGCCAGTAGTCGACAGGGTTGGGGAGGCTACACCTTC
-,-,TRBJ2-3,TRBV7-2,CASSRGAGADTQYF,TGTGCCAGCAGCCGGGGGGCAGGGGCAGATACGCAGTATTTT
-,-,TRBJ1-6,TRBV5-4,CASSLRDSPLHF,TGTGCCAGCAGCTTAAGGGATTCACCCCTCCACTTT
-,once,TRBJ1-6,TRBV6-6,CASSYQRGALHF,TGTGCCAGCAGTTACCAAAGGGGGGCCCTCCACTTT
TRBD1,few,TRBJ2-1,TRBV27,CASRGQVGEQFF,TGTGCCAGCAGGGGACAGGTCGGGGAGCAGTTCTTC
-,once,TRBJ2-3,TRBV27,CASNPRGSDTQYF,TGTGCCAGCAACCCCCGGGGCTCCGATACGCAGTATTTT
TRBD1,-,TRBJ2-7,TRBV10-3,CAISDRGQGGDGQYF,TGTGCCATCAGTGACCGCGGACAGGGCGGTGACGGGCAGTACTTC
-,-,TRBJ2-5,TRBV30,CAWGVISQETQYF,TGTGCCTGGGGGGTTATATCCCAAGAGACCCAGTACTTC
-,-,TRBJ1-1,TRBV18,CASSNGGTEAFF,TGTGCCAGCTCCAACGGAGGCACTGAAGCTTTCTTT
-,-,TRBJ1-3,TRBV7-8,CASSFTDRYSGNTIYF,TGTGCCAGCAGCTTTACAGACCGCTACTCTGGAAACACCATATATTTT
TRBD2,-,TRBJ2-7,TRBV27,CASSPIAGGYEQYF,TGTGCCAGCAGTCCAATAGCGGGGGGCTACGAGCAGTACTTC
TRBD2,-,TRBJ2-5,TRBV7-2,CASTTGEAGGQETQYF,TGTGCCAGCACCACCGGAGAAGCGGGGGGGCAAGAGACCCAGTACTTC
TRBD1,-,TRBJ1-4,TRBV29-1,CSVARGHGEKLFF,TGCAGCGTTGCCAGGGGGCACGGTGAAAAACTGTTTTTT
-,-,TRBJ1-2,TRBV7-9,CASSLDGGYYGYTF,TGTGCCAGCAGCTTAGATGGGGGCTACTATGGCTACACCTTC
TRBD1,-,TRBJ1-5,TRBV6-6,CASSFDRAGGQPQHF,TGTGCCAGCAGTTTTGACAGGGCCGGGGGTCAGCCCCAGCATTTT
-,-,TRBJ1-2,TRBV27,CASSSQGNYGYTF,TGTGCCAGCAGTTCCCAGGGGAACTATGGCTACACCTTC
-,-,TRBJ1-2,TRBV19,CASSIDRRVSNGYTF,TGTGCCAGTAGTATAGATCGCAGGGTCTCCAATGGCTACACCTTC
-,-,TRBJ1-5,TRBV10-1,CATGSNQPQHF,TGCGCCACCGGAAGCAATCAGCCCCAGCATTTT
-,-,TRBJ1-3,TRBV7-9,CASSFGVQGGGNTIYF,TGTGCCAGCAGCTTCGGCGTGCAGGGAGGTGGAAACACCATATATTTT
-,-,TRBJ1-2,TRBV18,CASSPLEASRGYTF,TGTGCCAGCTCACCACTAGAGGCCTCGCGGGGCTACACCTTC
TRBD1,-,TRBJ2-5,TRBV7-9,CASSLGRTGGIETQYF,TGTGCCAGCAGCTTAGGGAGGACAGGGGGCATAGAGACCCAGTACTTC
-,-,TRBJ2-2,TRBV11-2,CASSSGGRGLTGELFF,TGTGCCAGCAGCTCCGGGGGGCGGGGCCTCACCGGGGAGCTGTTTTTT
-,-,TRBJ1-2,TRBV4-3,CASSQVRGRDGYTF,TGCGCCAGCAGCCAAGTCCGGGGGCGCGATGGCTACACCTTC
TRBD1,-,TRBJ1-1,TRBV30,CAWDRGPGTEAFF,TGTGCCTGGGACAGGGGGCCTGGCACTGAAGCTTTCTTT
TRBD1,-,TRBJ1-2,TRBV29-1,CSVLTGEGGYTF,TGCAGCGTGTTAACAGGGGAGGGCGGCTACACCTTC
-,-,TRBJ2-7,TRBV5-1,CASSFNAVTSYEQYF,TGCGCCAGCAGCTTTAACGCGGTGACCTCCTACGAGCAGTACTTC
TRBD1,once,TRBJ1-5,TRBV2,CASSGTGDQPQHF,TGTGCCAGCAGTGGTACAGGGGATCAGCCCCAGCATTTT
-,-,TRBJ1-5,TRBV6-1,CASSAQYSNQPQHF,TGTGCCAGCAGTGCTCAATATAGCAATCAGCCCCAGCATTTT
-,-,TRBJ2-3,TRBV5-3,CARSSGITDTQYF,TGTGCCAGAAGCTCGGGAATCACAGATACGCAGTATTTT
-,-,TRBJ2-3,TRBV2,CASSGDTQYF,TGTGCCAGCAGTGGAGATACGCAGTATTTT
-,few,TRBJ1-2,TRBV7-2,CASSLPTSSGYTF,TGTGCCAGCAGCCTCCCGACCTCCTCAGGCTACACCTTC
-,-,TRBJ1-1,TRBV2,CASSDGQSEAFF,TGTGCCAGCAGTGACGGACAGTCTGAAGCTTTCTTT
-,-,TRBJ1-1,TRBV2,CASNRLNTEAFF,TGTGCCAGCAACAGATTGAACACTGAAGCTTTCTTT
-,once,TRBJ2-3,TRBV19,CASSGPRGGSTDTQYF,TGTGCCAGTAGTGGCCCGAGGGGGGGAAGCACAGATACGCAGTATTTT
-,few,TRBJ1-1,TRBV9,CASSVAGPEAFF,TGTGCCAGCAGCGTAGCGGGCCCTGAAGCTTTCTTT
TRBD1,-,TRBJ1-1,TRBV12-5,CASGGQANTEAFF,TGTGCTAGTGGCGGACAGGCAAACACTGAAGCTTTCTTT
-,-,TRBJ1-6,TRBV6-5,CASSYEQNNSPLHF,TGTGCCAGCAGTTACGAACAAAATAATTCACCCCTCCACTTT
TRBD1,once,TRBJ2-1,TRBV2,CASSVLDRAYNEQFF,TGTGCCAGCAGTGTTCTGGACAGGGCCTACAATGAGCAGTTCTTC
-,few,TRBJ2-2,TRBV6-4,CASSDSGGRGAGELFF,TGTGCCAGCAGTGACTCGGGGGGGCGAGGGGCCGGGGAGCTGTTTTTT
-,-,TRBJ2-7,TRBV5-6,CASSGVGSEQYF,TGTGCCAGCAGCGGGGTGGGGTCCGAGCAGTACTTC
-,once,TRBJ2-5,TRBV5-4,CASSLPSRLIETQYF,TGTGCCAGCAGCTTACCTAGCCGGCTGATCGAGACCCAGTACTTC
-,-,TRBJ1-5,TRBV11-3,CASSIRQEPYNQPQHF,TGTGCCAGCAGCATCAGACAGGAGCCATACAATCAGCCCCAGCATTTT
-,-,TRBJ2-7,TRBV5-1,CASSFTGGEQYF,TGCGCCAGCAGCTTCACGGGTGGCGAGCAGTACTTC
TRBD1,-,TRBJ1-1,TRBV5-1,CASSARDREDTEAFF,TGCGCCAGCAGCGCCCGGGACAGGGAGGACACTGAAGCTTTCTTT
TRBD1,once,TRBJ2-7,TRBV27,CASSFLQGASEQYF,TGTGCCAGCAGTTTCCTACAGGGGGCGTCCGAGCAGTACTTC
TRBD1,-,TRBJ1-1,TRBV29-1,CSVVGTGVDTEAFF,TGCAGCGTTGTGGGGACAGGGGTAGATACTGAAGCTTTCTTT
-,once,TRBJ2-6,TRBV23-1,CASSAGPPRYGANVLTF,TGCGCCAGCAGCGCGGGCCCCCCCCGTTACGGGGCCAACGTCCTGACTTTC
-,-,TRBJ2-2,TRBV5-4,CASSLAGSRTGELFF,TGTGCCAGCAGCTTGGCGGGCAGCCGCACCGGGGAGCTGTTTTTT
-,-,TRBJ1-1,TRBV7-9,CASSLRDGTEAFF,TGTGCCAGCAGCTTAAGGGACGGTACTGAAGCTTTCTTT
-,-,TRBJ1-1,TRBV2,CASSPRHQGQSTEAFF,TGTGCCAGCAGTCCACGGCATCAGGGGCAGAGCACTGAAGCTTTCTTT